The present T cell receptor beta chain was sequenced within a study of blood T cells in healthy people across ages. The authors ran a second PCR of about 7 to 12 cycles using a sample-barcoded 5' primer and a J-beta primer mix. TCRdb itself ran the 5' RACE reads through MiXCR, one entry per CDR3 protein. This sample has about 680,000 distinct CDR3 sequences, with about half found just once. About this clonotype: Its antigen is not known.

The study, taken as a whole, reports: Roughly linear age-related decline in beta diversity appeared, significant by age around 42.

The material sequenced was blood. This TCR came from a woman aged 55-70 years in good health.

The CDR3: CASSQALMASSTDTQYF. CDR3 DNA sequence: TGCGCCAGCAGCCAAGCCCTTATGGCTTCTAGCACAGATACGCAGTATTTT. The J gene is TRBJ2-3, the V gene TRBV4-1, with D unclear. This CDR3 spans 17 amino acids. V gave up 1 base and J gave up 0 bases, with 14 bases separating them. CDR1 is MGHRA, CDR2 YSYEKL, per germline.